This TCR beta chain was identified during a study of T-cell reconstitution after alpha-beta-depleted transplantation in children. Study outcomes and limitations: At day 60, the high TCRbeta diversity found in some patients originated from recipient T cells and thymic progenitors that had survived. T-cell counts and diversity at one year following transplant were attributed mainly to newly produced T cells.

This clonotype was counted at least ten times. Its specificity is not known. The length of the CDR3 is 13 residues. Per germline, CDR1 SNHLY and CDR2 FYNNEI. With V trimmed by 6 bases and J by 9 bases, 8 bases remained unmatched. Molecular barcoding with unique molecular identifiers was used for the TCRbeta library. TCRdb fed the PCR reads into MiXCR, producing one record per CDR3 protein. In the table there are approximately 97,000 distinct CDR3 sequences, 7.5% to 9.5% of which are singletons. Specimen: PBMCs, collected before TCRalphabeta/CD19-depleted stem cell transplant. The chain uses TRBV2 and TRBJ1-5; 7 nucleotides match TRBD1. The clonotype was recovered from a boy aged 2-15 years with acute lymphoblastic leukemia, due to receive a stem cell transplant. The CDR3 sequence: CASRSGGSGPQHF. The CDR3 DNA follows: TGTGCCAGCAGATCAGGGGGGTCGGGGCCCCAGCATTTT. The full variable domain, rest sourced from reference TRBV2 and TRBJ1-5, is EPEVTQTPSHQVTQMGQEVILRCVPISNHLYFYWYRQILGQKVEFLVSFYNNEISEKSEIFDDQFSVERPDGSNFTLKIRSTKLEDSAMYFCASRSGGSGPQHFGDGTRLSIL.